What follows are 30 T cell receptor beta chains derived from one specimen sequenced in a study of blood T cell repertoires in COVID-19. The protocol was immunoSEQ multiplex PCR, while the TCRdb copy is restricted to in-frame clones and leaves out a portion. The table shows approximately 68,000 clones, with approximately 78% occurring only once. The sequenced sample consisted of peripheral blood. These receptors all come from a human donor in a cohort sampled during active COVID-19.

This chain uses TRBV6-2 or TRBV6-3 with TRBJ2-3; TRBD2 aligns across 12 bases. V shed 5 bases and J 6 bases; nucleotides not matched to a gene: 6. Germline V gene lookup returns CDR1 MNHEY and CDR2 SVGEGT. This CDR3 comprises 15 residues. CDR3 sequence: CASSPTSGSGDTQYF. The CDR3 DNA follows: TGTGCCAGCAGTCCGACTAGCGGGAGCGGGGATACGCAGTATTTT.

The chain recombines TRBV6-5 with TRBJ1-1, with TRBD1 identical over 7 bases. The J segment lost 0 bases and the V segment lost 3 bases, leaving 7 bases of the junction unmatched. The germline gives CDR1 MNHEY, CDR2 SVGAGI. The CDR3 has 16 residues. The CDR3 sequence is CASSYRLQGMNTEAFF. As DNA, the CDR3 is TGTGCCAGCAGTTATCGGCTACAGGGGATGAACACTGAAGCTTTCTTT.

The V call is TRBV7-9, the J call TRBJ1-2; 9 bases are a match to TRBD1. There are 17 residues in the CDR3. V shed 5 bases and J 2 bases; nucleotides not matched to a gene: 12. Germline V CDR1 and CDR2: SEHNR, FQNEAQ (reference sequence). CDR3 in DNA: TGTGCCAGCAGCCGCCAGACGGACAGGGGAGGGAACTATGGCTACACCTTC. Translating it yields CASSRQTDRGGNYGYTF.

Concerning this clone: A much larger clone lies one base from this, so it may be a read error. V and J are TRBV7-9 and TRBJ2-7; D uncertain. CDR3 length: 13 amino acids. The germline V gene encodes CDR1 SEHNR and CDR2 FQNEAQ (reference sequence). Trimming left V 5 bases short and J 1 base short, with 9 bases between. The CDR3 DNA reads TGTGCCAGCAGCCACGACTCTTCCTACGAGCAGTACTTC. Translation: CASSHDSSYEQYF.

This clone turned up a few times. This chain joins TRBV7-3 and TRBJ2-1; 11 nucleotides agree with TRBD2. The CDR3 sequence is 15 residues long. The V and J ends lost 5 bases and 8 bases, in that order; junction bases with no gene match: 8. Germline V gene sequence: CDR1 SGHTA, CDR2 FQGTGA. In nucleotides, the CDR3 is TGTGCCAGCAGCCCGACTAGCGGGGCCTGGGATGAGCAGTTCTTC. It encodes CASSPTSGAWDEQFF. The complete variable domain, with remaining parts taken from reference TRBV7-3 and TRBJ2-1, reads GAGVSQTPSNKVTEKGKYVELRCDPISGHTALYWYRQSLGQGPEFLIYFQGTGAADDSGLPNDRFFAVRPEGSVSTLKIQRTERGDSAVYLCASSPTSGAWDEQFFGPGTRLTVL.

In this sample, this clone turned up a few times. The rearrangement uses TRBV5-1 and TRBJ2-1; D is possibly TRBD2 (6 bases). CDR3 size: 15 residues. V dropped 5 bases and J dropped 0 bases, with 12 bases sitting between them. Germline CDR1 is SGHRS and CDR2 is YFSETQ. The CDR3 loop is CASRAGTYSYNEQFF. In nucleotides, the CDR3 is TGCGCCAGCAGAGCCGGGACTTACTCCTACAATGAGCAGTTCTTC.

CDR3 DNA: TGTGCCAGCGGATCAGGAGGGCGATTTATTTACGAGCAGTACTTC. This sequence encodes CASGSGGRFIYEQYF. This chain joins TRBV7-8 and TRBJ2-7; D may be TRBD2 (6 bases). CDR3 length: 15 residues. V gave up 8 bases and J gave up 4 bases, with 21 bases separating them. Germline V gene lookup returns CDR1 SGHVS and CDR2 FQNEAQ.

The genes are TRBV5-1 and TRBJ1-6, with D maybe TRBD1 (5 bases). Germline lookup yields CDR1 SGHRS and CDR2 YFSETQ. Trimming removed 5 bases at V and 9 bases at J, with 9 bases between. The CDR3 contains 12 residues. The CDR3 protein is CASREQGSPLHF. Here the CDR3 DNA reads TGCGCCAGCAGGGAGCAGGGTTCACCCCTCCACTTT. Filled out from reference TRBV5-1 and TRBJ1-6, the complete variable domain reads KAGVTQTPRYLIKTRGQQVTLSCSPISGHRSVSWYQQTPGQGLQFLFEYFSETQRNKGNFPGRFSGRQFSNSRSEMNVSTLELGDSALYLCASREQGSPLHFGNGTRLTVT.

This clone appeared a few times. V is TRBV2 and J is TRBJ2-7; 8 positions match TRBD2. Germline-derived CDR1 and CDR2 are SNHLY and FYNNEI. The junction had 11 bases not matched to a gene; V was cut back by 7 bases and J by 3 bases. CDR3 length: 15 amino acids. CDR3 in DNA: TGTGCCAGCACCGAACGGGGGGGCCGGGGCTACGAGCAGTACTTC. Its protein is CASTERGGRGYEQYF.

The chain uses TRBV2 and TRBJ1-6; the D gene is possibly TRBD1 (6 bases). The CDR3 consists of 16 residues. Germline-derived CDR1 and CDR2 are SNHLY and FYNNEI. The V and J ends lost 6 bases and 6 bases respectively, with 18 bases between them. In DNA form, the CDR3 reads TGTGCCAGCAGAAACCCTCCAGAAGGGGGTAATTCACCCCTCCACTTT. It encodes CASRNPPEGGNSPLHF.

The chain combines TRBV14 with TRBJ2-1, with D hard to call. The CDR3 covers 14 residues. The germline V gene encodes CDR1 SGHDN and CDR2 FVKESK. The V end was cut by 2 bases, the J end by 10 bases, with 15 bases between. The CDR3 nucleotides read TGTGCCAGCAGCCAACCCAACTTCCGTGAAGAGCAGTTCTTC. Encoded protein: CASSQPNFREEQFF.

The chain has TRBV6-5 and TRBJ1-2; D remains ambiguous. There are 13 residues in the CDR3. Trimming removed 3 bases from V and 8 bases from J, with 13 bases in between. Germline values: CDR1 MNHEY, CDR2 SVGAGI. This chain's CDR3 is CASSYDAGSGYTF. In DNA form, the CDR3 reads TGTGCCAGCAGTTATGATGCAGGCTCCGGCTACACCTTC.

The DNA of the CDR3 is TGCGCCAGCAGCTTGGCCCCAGAAGAGACCCAGTACTTC. Its protein product is CASSLAPEETQYF. The chain joins TRBV5-1 to TRBJ2-5, with D uncertain. V lost 0 bases and J 3 bases, leaving 6 bases between the germline ends. The CDR3 covers 13 residues. Germline V gives CDR1 SGHRS, CDR2 YFSETQ.

The chain links TRBV29-1 to TRBJ2-7; D is perhaps TRBD1 (5 bases). Per the germline V gene, CDR1 is SQVTM and CDR2 is ANQGSEA. Trimming left V 7 bases short and J 9 bases short, with 16 bases between. This CDR3 spans 11 amino acids. CDR3 in amino acids: CSAIGRVGQYF. The DNA for the CDR3 is TGCAGCGCCATAGGCAGGGTTGGGCAGTACTTC.

The chain carries TRBV4-3 and TRBJ2-1, with TRBD2 identical over 8 bases. The trim removed 1 base at V and 6 bases at J, leaving 11 bases unmatched. CDR3 length: 17 residues. Germline-derived CDR1 and CDR2 are LGHNA and YSLEER. Here the CDR3 DNA reads TGCGCCAGCAGCCAAGGCCTAGGACTAGCTCGGCGCAATGAGCAGTTCTTC. Its protein is CASSQGLGLARRNEQFF.

The chain uses TRBV9 and TRBJ2-5; 8 bases align to TRBD1. The CDR3 contains 14 residues. The J segment lost 4 bases and the V segment lost 3 bases, leaving 5 bases of the junction unmatched. From germline, CDR1 is SGDLS and CDR2 YYNGEE. The CDR3 bases are TGTGCCAGCAGCGCCACAGGGGGAGGAGAGACCCAGTACTTC. It yields the protein CASSATGGGETQYF.

This clone was seen a handful of times. The V and J genes are TRBV6-2 or TRBV6-3 and TRBJ1-1, with a tentative D call TRBD1 (6 bases). Germline CDR1 is MNHEY and CDR2 is SVGEGT. Trimming removed 5 bases at V and 7 bases at J, with 11 bases between. The CDR3 covers 12 residues. CDR3 residues: CASSRTELEAFF. The CDR3 region has the DNA TGTGCCAGCAGTCGGACAGAACTTGAAGCTTTCTTT.

The rearrangement joins TRBV13 to TRBJ1-2, with TRBD1 matching over 7 bases. The germline V gene has CDR1 PRHDT and CDR2 FYEKMQ (reference sequence). This CDR3 is 14 amino acids long. V shed 5 bases, J shed 6 bases, and the junction held 9 bases outside the gene matches. The CDR3 region is CASSTSTGKHGYTF. CDR3 nucleotide sequence: TGTGCCAGCAGCACATCGACAGGGAAGCATGGCTACACCTTC. Together with reference TRBV13 and TRBJ1-2, the CDR3 gives the full variable domain: AAGVIQSPRHLIKEKRETATLKCYPIPRHDTVYWYQQGPGQDPQFLISFYEKMQSDKGSIPDRFSAQQFSDYHSELNMSSLELGDSALYFCASSTSTGKHGYTFGSGTRLTVV.

The rearrangement links TRBV18 to TRBJ1-2; a possible D gene is TRBD1 (6 bases). CDR3 length: 14 residues. Germline V gene sequence: CDR1 KGHSH, CDR2 LQKENI. V shed 5 bases and J shed 6 bases, with 16 bases lying between them. The CDR3 DNA follows: TGTGCCAGCTCAGGGGCTGGGGGCTTGGATGGCTACACCTTC. This gives the protein CASSGAGGLDGYTF. Variable domain in full (rest from reference TRBV18 and TRBJ1-2): NAGVMQNPRHLVRRRGQEARLRCSPMKGHSHVYWYRQLPEEGLKFMVYLQKENIIDESGMPKERFSAEFPKEGPSILRIQQVVRGDSAAYFCASSGAGGLDGYTFGSGTRLTVV.

The CDR3 protein is CASTFAGTDTQYF. Here the CDR3 DNA reads TGTGCCAGCACCTTCGCGGGCACAGATACGCAGTATTTT. The chain combines TRBV5-4 with TRBJ2-3; D is unresolved. This CDR3 has 13 residues. Germline V gene lookup returns CDR1 SGHNT and CDR2 YYREEE (reference sequence). Trimming left V 6 bases short and J 1 base short, with 9 bases between.

V is TRBV7-3 and J is TRBJ2-1, with D tentatively TRBD2 (6 bases). Trimming left V 5 bases short and J 5 bases short, with 13 bases between. Germline CDR1 and CDR2: SGHTA and FQGTGA. This CDR3 contains 14 residues. CDR3 nucleotide sequence: TGTGCCAGCAGCCCTGGCGGGGTCAACAATGAGCAGTTCTTC. Translation gives CASSPGGVNNEQFF.

The V gene is TRBV7-2, the J gene TRBJ2-3, with no clear D. Trimming took off 2 bases at V and 6 bases at J, with 15 bases between the two ends. Per germline, CDR1 SGHTA and CDR2 FQGNSA. This CDR3 region has 15 residues. DNA for the CDR3: TGTGCCAGCAGCTTATGGCTAAACCCCGGGGATACGCAGTATTTT. As protein: CASSLWLNPGDTQYF.

As for this clone: Other nucleotide sequences from this sample produce the same CDR3. This chain uses TRBV28 with TRBJ2-3; D is undetermined. The germline V and J ends were trimmed by 4 bases and 0 bases, with 5 bases remaining between them. The CDR3 sequence is 13 residues long. Per the germline V gene, CDR1 is MDHEN and CDR2 is SYDVKM. CDR3 DNA sequence: TGTGCCAGCAGTTCCGGGAGCACAGATACGCAGTATTTT. Protein sequence: CASSSGSTDTQYF.

This clone has only a few counts. This rearrangement joins TRBV7-2 to TRBJ2-7, with 8 bases aligning to TRBD2. Germline V gives CDR1 SGHTA, CDR2 FQGNSA. The CDR3 contains 15 residues. Trimming at V came to 7 bases and at J to 4 bases, leaving 12 bases not matched to a gene. The CDR3: CASTGDPGGGYEQYF. In nucleotides, the CDR3 is TGTGCCAGCACCGGGGATCCGGGAGGGGGTTACGAGCAGTACTTC. Together with reference TRBV7-2 and TRBJ2-7, the CDR3 gives the full variable domain: GAGVSQSPSNKVTEKGKDVELRCDPISGHTALYWYRQSLGQGLEFLIYFQGNSAPDKSGLPSDRFSAERTGGSVSTLTIQRTQQEDSAVYLCASTGDPGGGYEQYFGPGTRLTVT.

This chain uses TRBV30 with TRBJ1-2; no firm D call. This CDR3 region has 12 residues. The germline gives CDR1 GTSNPN, CDR2 SVGIG (reference sequence). V was shortened by 2 bases and J by 4 bases, with 8 bases between the two germline ends. The CDR3 DNA reads as TGTGCCTGGAGTTGGGCCAGCTATGGCTACACCTTC. Amino acids: CAWSWASYGYTF. Drawing the rest from reference TRBV30 and TRBJ1-2, the complete variable domain is SQTIHQWPATLVQPVGSPLSLECTVEGTSNPNLYWYRQAAGRGLQLLFYSVGIGQISSEVPQNLSASRPQDRQFILSSKKLLLSDSGFYLCAWSWASYGYTFGSGTRLTVV.

The chain combines TRBV19 with TRBJ2-1; no reliable D call. Per germline, CDR1 LNHDA and CDR2 SQIVND (reference sequence). The CDR3 runs to 13 residues. V lost 1 base to trimming and J lost 8 bases, with 9 bases between them. This CDR3 is CASSIGLGYEQFF. Written as DNA, the CDR3 is TGTGCCAGTAGTATAGGACTGGGTTATGAGCAGTTCTTC.

J is TRBJ1-2 and V is TRBV28; 7 bases are shared with TRBD1. CDR1 and CDR2 (germline): MDHEN, SYDVKM. J lost 4 bases, V lost 4 bases, and 15 bases had no gene match. The CDR3 spans 17 residues. In nucleotides, the CDR3 is TGTGCCAGCAGTTCTCCGGTGATGACAGGGAGAAGCTATGGCTACACCTTC. Translated: CASSSPVMTGRSYGYTF.

The count of this clone is one. This rearrangement joins TRBV11-2 to TRBJ2-7; possibly TRBD1 for D (5 bases). Germline V gene lookup returns CDR1 SGHAT and CDR2 FQNNGV. Trimming took off 4 bases at V and 6 bases at J, with 10 bases between the two ends. The CDR3 has 12 residues. The CDR3: CASSSQRGEQYF. CDR3 bases: TGTGCCAGCAGCTCTCAAAGGGGCGAGCAGTACTTC.

The CDR3 coding sequence is TGCAGTGCTCAAAACAATGAGCAGTTCTTC. Protein product: CSAQNNEQFF. The rearrangement links TRBV20-1 to TRBJ2-1, with no clear D. The CDR3 sequence is 10 residues long. V lost 5 bases and J 5 bases, leaving 4 bases between the germline ends. Germline loops: CDR1 DFQATT, CDR2 SNEGSKA (reference sequence).

The chain uses TRBV6-1 and TRBJ2-5, with 10 positions matching TRBD2. With V trimmed by 1 base and J by 3 bases, 8 bases remained unmatched. CDR1 is MNHNS and CDR2 is SASEGT in the germline V gene. The CDR3 is 17 residues long. CDR3 residues: CASSEVKERGGEETQYF. The CDR3 bases are TGTGCCAGCAGTGAAGTAAAGGAGCGGGGGGGGGAAGAGACCCAGTACTTC.